These 13 T cell receptor beta chains originate from one sample sequenced in a study of T cells in Graves' hyperthyroidism and ophthalmopathy. Amplified TCR beta CDR3 regions came from RNA transcripts. During a first-round RT-PCR of the TCR CDR3, the HTBI primer set was used. Using its own MiXCR run on the multiplex PCR reads, TCRdb lists one record per CDR3 protein. The sample consists of 750,000 to 900,000 distinct CDR3 sequences, approximately 40% of them appearing once. Specimen: blood. The receptor source for this set is a man aged 18-30 years with Graves' hyperthyroidism.

In its sample, this clonotype was seen many times. The chain is built from TRBV7-6 and TRBJ1-1; D gene ambiguous. V lost 0 bases to trimming and J lost 1 base, with 6 bases between them. This CDR3 is 14 amino acids long. The germline V gene has CDR1 SGHVS and CDR2 FNYEAQ. The CDR3 loop is CASSLALANTEAFF. CDR3 DNA sequence: TGTGCCAGCAGCTTAGCGCTGGCGAACACTGAAGCTTTCTTT.

This clonotype was seen just once. The chain recombines TRBV29-1 with TRBJ1-3, with D possibly matching TRBD1 (6 bases). The V gene lost 6 bases and the J gene lost 7 bases, with 13 bases spanning the gap. The CDR3 length is 12 residues. Germline V CDR1 and CDR2: SQVTM, ANQGSEA. DNA for the CDR3: TGCAGCGTCGTTGGACAGATGAACACCATATATTTT. Encoded protein: CSVVGQMNTIYF.

In this sample, this clonotype turned up a few times. The chain has TRBV20-1 and TRBJ2-7, with no clear D. This CDR3 region has 13 residues. The germline V gene encodes CDR1 DFQATT and CDR2 SNEGSKA (reference sequence). V was pared by 6 bases and J by 6 bases, with 18 bases between. CDR3 in DNA: TGCAGTGCCCCCCCGGGCGCAGACCGCGAGCAGTACTTC. Translation gives CSAPPGADREQYF.

The rearrangement links TRBV3-1 to TRBJ1-1, with TRBD1 as a possible D gene (5 bases). The germline CDR1 and CDR2 sequences are LGHDT and YNNKEL (reference sequence). This CDR3 spans 12 amino acids. V was pared by 6 bases and J by 5 bases, with 10 bases between. The CDR3 loop is CASRRGETEAFF. The CDR3 DNA is TGTGCCAGCAGACGGGGGGAAACTGAAGCTTTCTTT.

Only a few counts were recorded for this clonotype. The CDR3 coding sequence is TGCGCCAGCAGCCCTTGGACTCGAGCTGAGCTCTACGAGCAGTACTTC. Translation: CASSPWTRAELYEQYF. The V call is TRBV5-1, the J call TRBJ2-7; possible D gene TRBD2, 5 bases. Trimming took off 4 bases at V and 3 bases at J, with 20 bases between the two ends. The CDR3 extends over 16 amino acids. Germline V lookup: CDR1 SGHRS, CDR2 YFSETQ.

On this clonotype: Compared with germline, one end of the junction differs, possibly owing to a read error. The chain recombines TRBV12-3 or TRBV12-4 with TRBJ1-6; possibly TRBD1 for D (5 bases). CDR3 size: 13 residues. CDR3: CASRDTLNSPLHF. The CDR3 coding sequence is TGTGCCAGCAGGGACACACTTAATTCGCCCCTCCACTTT.

This rearrangement joins TRBV10-3 to TRBJ1-3; D may be TRBD1 (5 bases). The CDR3 spans 17 residues. CDR1 is ENHRY, CDR2 SYGVKD, per germline. The V and J ends lost 0 bases and 8 bases respectively, with 20 bases between them. The DNA for the CDR3 is TGTGCCATCAGTGAGTCCGGGGGGACGATCTATGGCTACACCATATATTTT. It yields the protein CAISESGGTIYGYTIYF.

The chain has TRBV7-9 and TRBJ2-7; D gene ambiguous. V was pared by 10 bases and J by 2 bases, with 21 bases between. The CDR3 is 15 residues long. Germline V lookup: CDR1 SEHNR, CDR2 FQNEAQ (reference sequence). The CDR3 loop is CATQPRVRQPYEQYF. In nucleotides, the CDR3 is TGTGCCACCCAACCCCGAGTGCGGCAACCCTACGAGCAGTACTTC.

This clonotype was seen more than once but under ten times. The rearrangement uses TRBV2 and TRBJ2-7, with 7 positions matching TRBD1. J lost 5 bases, V lost 2 bases, and 9 bases had no gene match. Per germline, CDR1 SNHLY and CDR2 FYNNEI. CDR3 length equals 15 residues. The CDR3 bases are TGTGCCAGCAGTGAAACTTTCACAGGGGATCACGAGCAGTACTTC. Translating gives CASSETFTGDHEQYF.

At least ten counts were recorded for this clonotype. CDR3 bases: TGTGCCAGCAGCTTAGATACCTATGGCTACACCTTC. It is translated as CASSLDTYGYTF. J is TRBJ1-2 and V is TRBV7-9, with no clear D. Germline values: CDR1 SEHNR, CDR2 FQNEAQ (reference sequence). The CDR3 is 12 amino acids. Trimming left V 1 base short and J 4 bases short, with 4 bases between. The full variable domain, its missing parts supplied by reference TRBV7-9 and TRBJ1-2, is DTGVSQNPRHKITKRGQNVTFRCDPISEHNRLYWYRQTLGQGPEFLTYFQNEAQLEKSRLLSDRFSAERPKGSFSTLEIQRTEQGDSAMYLCASSLDTYGYTFGSGTRLTVV.

V and J are TRBV15 and TRBJ2-7; D gene ambiguous. The V end lost 2 bases, the J end lost 5 bases, and 13 bases lay between the germline ends. This CDR3 spans 14 amino acids. The germline CDR1 and CDR2 sequences are LNHNV and YYDKDF (reference sequence). The CDR3 sequence: CATSRLSAEDEQYF. The DNA for the CDR3 is TGTGCCACCAGCAGACTAAGCGCGGAAGACGAGCAGTACTTC.

This clonotype was picked up many times. The CDR3 reads CSVEEGAKEKLFF. CDR3 DNA sequence: TGCAGCGTTGAAGAGGGGGCGAAAGAAAAACTGTTTTTT. The chain carries TRBV29-1 and TRBJ1-4; possible D gene TRBD1, 6 bases. Germline V CDR1 and CDR2: SQVTM, ANQGSEA. V lost 0 bases to trimming and J lost 8 bases, with 10 bases between them. The CDR3 loop spans 13 amino acids.

Ten or more counts support this clonotype. The rearrangement joins TRBV11-2 to TRBJ1-1, with D unclear. The CDR3 length is 12 residues. Germline CDR1 and CDR2: SGHAT and FQNNGV. Trimming removed 3 bases at V and 8 bases at J, with 10 bases between. The CDR3 DNA sequence: TGTGCCAGCAGCTTGTTGCTTAAGGAAGCTTTCTTT. This encodes CASSLLLKEAFF.